This entry describes one TCR beta chain. Its antigen is not identified. This CDR3 is 14 amino acids long. The germline CDR1 and CDR2 sequences are DFQATT and SNEGSKA (reference sequence). V shed 1 base and J 3 bases; nucleotides not matched to a gene: 3. The second PCR ran about 6 to 11 cycles with a sample-barcoded 5' primer and J-beta primers. Each CDR3 protein gets one entry after TCRdb re-called the 5' RACE reads with MiXCR. The top ten clones hold approximately 8.7% of a sample with 540,000 or so distinct CDR3 sequences, 20% to 30% of them seen once. The entry originates in a study of blood T cells in healthy people across ages. Researchers report isolating at least 6 million PBMCs per sample. Broader study findings: Possibly confounding the expanded clonotype changes was the fact that donor CMV status was unknown.

These data were also filed under a second study, of T cells of mothers and their children.

The V call is TRBV20-1, the J call TRBJ1-5; 7 bases fit TRBD1. The sample taken for sequencing was blood. This sequence originates from a boy between 5 and 17 years old in good health. The CDR3 DNA reads TGCAGTGCTAGAGTCACAGGGGTCAATCAGCCCCAGCATTTT. This sequence encodes CSARVTGVNQPQHF.